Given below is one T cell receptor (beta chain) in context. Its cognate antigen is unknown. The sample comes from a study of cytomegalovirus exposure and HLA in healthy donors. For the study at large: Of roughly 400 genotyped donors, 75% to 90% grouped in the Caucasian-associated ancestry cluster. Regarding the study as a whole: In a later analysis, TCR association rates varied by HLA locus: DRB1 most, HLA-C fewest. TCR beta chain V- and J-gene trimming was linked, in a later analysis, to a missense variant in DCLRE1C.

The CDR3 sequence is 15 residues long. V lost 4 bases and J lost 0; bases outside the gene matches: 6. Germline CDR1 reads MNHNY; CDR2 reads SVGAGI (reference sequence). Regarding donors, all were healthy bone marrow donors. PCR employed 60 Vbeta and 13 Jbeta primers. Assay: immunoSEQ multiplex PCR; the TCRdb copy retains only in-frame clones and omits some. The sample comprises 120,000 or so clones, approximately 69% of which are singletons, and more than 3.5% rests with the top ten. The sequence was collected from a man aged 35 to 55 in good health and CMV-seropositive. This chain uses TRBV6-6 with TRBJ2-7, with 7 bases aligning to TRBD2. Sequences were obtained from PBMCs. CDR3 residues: CASSSIAGLSYEQYF. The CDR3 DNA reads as TGTGCCAGCAGTTCCATAGCGGGCCTCTCCTACGAGCAGTACTTC.